This TCR beta chain was sequenced for a study of blood T cell repertoires in COVID-19. The V gene's germline CDR1 is SGHTA and CDR2 FQGNSA. Trimming shortened V by 0 bases and J by 3 bases, and 17 bases separated the two germline ends. The CDR3 is 17 residues long. Generated by immunoSEQ multiplex PCR, the TCRdb table keeps only in-frame clones and is missing some. The sample includes 110,000 to 150,000 clones, approximately 80% of them seen just once. The V call is TRBV7-2, the J call TRBJ1-2, with D unclear. The TCR comes from a human donor in a cohort sampled during active COVID-19. Material: peripheral blood. The DNA of the CDR3 is TGTGCCAGCAGCTTAGCCTTCCGGCTCTCCGCGGACTATGGCTACACCTTC. This codes for CASSLAFRLSADYGYTF.